These T cell receptor beta chains were read from a single sample in a study of blood T cell repertoires in COVID-19. Libraries were prepared by immunoSEQ multiplex PCR; TCRdb keeps only in-frame clonotypes and omits some of them. The table records tens of thousands of clones, 65% to 90% of them present only once. Sample: peripheral blood. These receptors were collected from a woman aged 55-70 years with acute or convalescent COVID-19. The CDR3 runs from the conserved cysteine through the conserved F or W. D genes are given only for firm matches. Size values are once, few and many counts, or a class for expanded clones, and some rows have none.

cdr3_nt	cdr3_aa	v_call	j_call	clone_size	d_call
TGTGCCAGCAGGGGGACTAGCGGGAGATTTTCAGATACGCAGTATTTT	CASRGTSGRFSDTQYF	TRBV27	TRBJ2-3	once	TRBD2
TGCAGTGCTAGTCGCACGATAGGAGACTACGAGCAGTACTTC	CSASRTIGDYEQYF	TRBV20-1	TRBJ2-7	NA	NA
TGTGCCAGCTCACCATTGGTACAGGGGGGGAGAAACACTGAAGCTTTCTTT	CASSPLVQGGRNTEAFF	TRBV18	TRBJ1-1	NA	TRBD1
TGCGCCAGCAGCTTGTTGTTCCAGGGGAACACTGAAGCTTTCTTT	CASSLLFQGNTEAFF	TRBV5-1	TRBJ1-1	NA	NA
TGTGCCAGCTCACACAGAACAAGAGGGCCGGAGACCCAGTACTTC	CASSHRTRGPETQYF	TRBV18	TRBJ2-5	NA	NA
TGTGCCAGCAGTTCACGCCGGCAGGGTGGCAATGAAAAACTGTTTTTT	CASSSRRQGGNEKLFF	TRBV28	TRBJ1-4	NA	NA
TGTGCCAGCAGCCGGGACAGCTACAATGAGCAGTTCTTC	CASSRDSYNEQFF	TRBV28	TRBJ2-1	NA	TRBD1
TGTGCCAGCAGCTCCCTATCGGACAGGGGGTTTCTAAGCAATCAGCCCCAGCATTTT	CASSSLSDRGFLSNQPQHF	TRBV5-6	TRBJ1-5	NA	TRBD1
TGTGCCAGCAGTAGACAGGGCCTTAATCAGCCCCAGCATTTT	CASSRQGLNQPQHF	TRBV2	TRBJ1-5	NA	TRBD1
TGTGCCACCAGCAGAGATCCACAGGGCGGGGAGACCCAGTACTTC	CATSRDPQGGETQYF	TRBV15	TRBJ2-5	NA	NA
TGTGCCAGCAGCGTAGTGAGTGAGACCGGGGAGCTGTTTTTT	CASSVVSETGELFF	TRBV9	TRBJ2-2	NA	NA
TGCGCCAGCAGTTTGGGCAGTCAAGAGACCCAGTACTTC	CASSLGSQETQYF	TRBV5-1	TRBJ2-5	NA	NA
TGTGCCAGCAGCCGTCGACTAGCGGGGGGGCTACGGGACACCGGGGAGCTGTTTTTT	CASSRRLAGGLRDTGELFF	TRBV3-1/TRBV3-2	TRBJ2-2	NA	TRBD2
TGTGCCTGGAGCCCAGGACTAGCGGGAGGCGGGGAGCTGTTTTTT	CAWSPGLAGGGELFF	TRBV30	TRBJ2-2	NA	TRBD2
TGTGCCAGTAGTCGAGGAGACTTGCTCTATGGCTACACCTTC	CASSRGDLLYGYTF	TRBV19	TRBJ1-2	NA	NA
TGTGCCACCACATCCTCTAGTTTGGAGCCCTATGGCTACACCTTC	CATTSSSLEPYGYTF	TRBV10-3	TRBJ1-2	NA	NA
TGTGCCAGCAGCCAACAGGGGGTCACTGAAGCTTTCTTT	CASSQQGVTEAFF	TRBV5-4	TRBJ1-1	NA	TRBD1
TGTGCCAGCAGCCAAGATCTTAGTGGCAATCAGCCCCAGCATTTT	CASSQDLSGNQPQHF	TRBV3-1/TRBV3-2	TRBJ1-5	few	NA
TGTGCCAGCTCACCACCGATGGGACAGGGCAGTGGCTACACCTTC	CASSPPMGQGSGYTF	TRBV18	TRBJ1-2	NA	TRBD1
TGCGCCAGCAGCTTGGCACTAGCGGCAGCGAGCTCCTACAATGAGCAGTTCTTC	CASSLALAAASSYNEQFF	TRBV5-1	TRBJ2-1	NA	TRBD2
TGTGCCAGTGGAAGTGGCGGGGGACTCACAGATACGCAGTATTTT	CASGSGGGLTDTQYF	TRBV7-2	TRBJ2-3	NA	TRBD2
NA	CSALRAGTGGLVLSYNEQFF	TRBV29-1	TRBJ2-1	NA	NA
TGTGCCAGTAGTACGGACTACCCTAGCGGGAATTACAATGAGCAGTTCTTC	CASSTDYPSGNYNEQFF	TRBV19	TRBJ2-1	once	TRBD2
TGCGCCAGCAGCTGGGGTGACAGGGGAGCCTACGAGCAGTACTTC	CASSWGDRGAYEQYF	TRBV5-1	TRBJ2-7	NA	TRBD1
TGTGCCAGCATAGAGGCGTCCTATGGCTACACCTTC	CASIEASYGYTF	TRBV6-5	TRBJ1-2	NA	NA
TGTGCCAGTAGTTTCCGACTCGGGACAGGATTGAATATGAACACTGAAGCTTTCTTT	CASSFRLGTGLNMNTEAFF	TRBV19	TRBJ1-1	few	TRBD1
TGCAGCGTTGGCAGGGGCACCGGGGAGCTGTTTTTT	CSVGRGTGELFF	TRBV29-1	TRBJ2-2	NA	NA
TGTGCCAGCAGCCAAGATCCAACCTCTGCAGCTAATGAAAAACTGTTTTTT	CASSQDPTSAANEKLFF	TRBV4-2	TRBJ1-4	NA	NA
TGTGCCAGCAGCTTAGGGGACAGGGGGCAACAAGAGACCCAGTACTTC	CASSLGDRGQQETQYF	TRBV7-9	TRBJ2-5	NA	TRBD1
TGTGCCAGCATTAATGTACGGCGGGTCTCCTATGGCTACACCTTC	CASINVRRVSYGYTF	TRBV5-8	TRBJ1-2	NA	NA
TGTGCCAGCAACGACCCGGTAGGGGGCGACTATGGCTACACCTTC	CASNDPVGGDYGYTF	TRBV28	TRBJ1-2	NA	TRBD1
TGTGCCAGCAGCTTACAGGGTTCACGGGAGCAGTACTTC	CASSLQGSREQYF	TRBV5-6	TRBJ2-7	NA	NA
TGTGCCAGCAGCTGGGGGACTAGCGAAAACATTCAGTACTTC	CASSWGTSENIQYF	TRBV5-5	TRBJ2-4	NA	TRBD2
TGTGCCAGCAGCTCAAGGGGACAGCTTAATTCACCCCTCCACTTT	CASSSRGQLNSPLHF	TRBV5-4	TRBJ1-6	NA	TRBD1
TGTGCCAGCAGCGTAGGCGGCGTAATGGCCTACGAGCAGTACTTC	CASSVGGVMAYEQYF	TRBV9	TRBJ2-7	NA	NA
TGTGCCAGCAGTGGCATACTAGCGGGTGAGACCCAGTACTTC	CASSGILAGETQYF	TRBV2	TRBJ2-5	NA	TRBD2
TGTGCTAGTGGTTTGCCCCAGGGTCAGCCCCAGCATTTT	CASGLPQGQPQHF	TRBV12-5	TRBJ1-5	NA	NA
TGCGCCAGCAGCCAAGATGCTAACAGCATGAACACTGAAGCTTTCTTT	CASSQDANSMNTEAFF	TRBV4-1	TRBJ1-1	NA	NA
TGTGCCAGCTCACCAGGGACAGTTAACACTGAAGCTTTCTTT	CASSPGTVNTEAFF	TRBV18	TRBJ1-1	NA	TRBD1
TGTGCCAGCAGCCCGGACGGGGGACTAGCAGTAGTCGGGGAGCTGTTTTTT	CASSPDGGLAVVGELFF	TRBV9	TRBJ2-2	NA	TRBD2
TGTGCCAGCTCATCGGGACAGGGGGTAATCAATGAGCAGTTCTTC	CASSSGQGVINEQFF	TRBV18	TRBJ2-1	NA	TRBD1
TGTGCCAGCAGCTTGGCAGGCAGGGGTCGGAGCGCTGAAGCTTTCTTT	CASSLAGRGRSAEAFF	TRBV5-4	TRBJ1-1	NA	NA
TGTGCCAGCAGTGACACCGGACAGTCACCCCTCCACTTT	CASSDTGQSPLHF	TRBV6-4	TRBJ1-6	NA	NA
TGTGCCAGTAGTCCTCGTAGGACAGGGGGGAACACTGAAGCTTTCTTT	CASSPRRTGGNTEAFF	TRBV19	TRBJ1-1	NA	TRBD1
TGCGCCAGCAGCCAAGAAGGAGGGACAGAGAGCTCTGGGGCCAACGTCCTGACTTTC	CASSQEGGTESSGANVLTF	TRBV4-1	TRBJ2-6	NA	NA